This TCR beta chain was sequenced for a study of CD8 T cells in Susac syndrome. Findings and limits, study-wide: In its TCR sequencing and HLA analysis, the study acknowledged that the number of individuals was relatively small.

Between the trimmed V and J ends, which lost 2 bases and 4 bases, there was a span of 12 bases. Per germline, CDR1 MNHEY and CDR2 SVGAGI. CDR3 length: 14 amino acids. RNA, at about 0.45 to 1 ug, was reverse transcribed with random hexamers. A multiplex approach, immunoSEQ multiplex PCR, amplified TCR beta CDR3 across 54 Vbeta and 13 Jbeta. TCRdb recomputed calls from the immunoSEQ multiplex PCR reads with MiXCR, one row per CDR3 protein. The sample shows around 170,000 distinct CDR3 sequences, approximately 95% of them seen only once. Sequencing of TCR beta was performed on blood CD8+ and CD4+ T cells. The TEMRA cells underwent FACS enrichment, while the CD8+ and CD4+ T cells underwent negative isolation. Points on this clonotype: The antigen is not known.

Sequencing was done on a sample of CD8+ T cells from PBMCs. The source of this sequence is a human donor with multiple sclerosis. The rearrangement links TRBV6-5 to TRBJ2-7, with D perhaps TRBD1 (6 bases). The CDR3 DNA reads TGTGCCAGCAGTTACAGCGGACAGCTATACGAGCAGTACTTC. Its protein is CASSYSGQLYEQYF.